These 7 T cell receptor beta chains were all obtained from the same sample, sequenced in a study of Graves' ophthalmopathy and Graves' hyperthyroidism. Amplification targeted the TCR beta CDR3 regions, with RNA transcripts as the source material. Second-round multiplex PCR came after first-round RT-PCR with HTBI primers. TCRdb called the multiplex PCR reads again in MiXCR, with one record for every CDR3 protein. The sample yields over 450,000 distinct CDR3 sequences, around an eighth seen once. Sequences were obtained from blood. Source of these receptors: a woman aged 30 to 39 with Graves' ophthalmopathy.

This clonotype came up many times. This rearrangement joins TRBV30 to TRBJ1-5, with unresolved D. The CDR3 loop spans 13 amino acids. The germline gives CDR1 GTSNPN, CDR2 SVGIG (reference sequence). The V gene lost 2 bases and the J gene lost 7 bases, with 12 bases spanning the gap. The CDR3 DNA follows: TGTGCCTGGAGTAGGGAGGGAAGGCAGCCCCAGCATTTT. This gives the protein CAWSREGRQPQHF. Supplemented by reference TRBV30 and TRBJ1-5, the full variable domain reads SQTIHQWPATLVQPVGSPLSLECTVEGTSNPNLYWYRQAAGRGLQLLFYSVGIGQISSEVPQNLSASRPQDRQFILSSKKLLLSDSGFYLCAWSREGRQPQHFGDGTRLSIL.

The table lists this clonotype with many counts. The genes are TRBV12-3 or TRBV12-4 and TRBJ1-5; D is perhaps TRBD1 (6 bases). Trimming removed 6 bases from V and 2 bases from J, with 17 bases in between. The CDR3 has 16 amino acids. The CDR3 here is CASSREQGFGNQPQHF. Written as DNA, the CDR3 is TGTGCCAGCAGCCGAGAACAGGGATTTGGCAATCAGCCCCAGCATTTT.

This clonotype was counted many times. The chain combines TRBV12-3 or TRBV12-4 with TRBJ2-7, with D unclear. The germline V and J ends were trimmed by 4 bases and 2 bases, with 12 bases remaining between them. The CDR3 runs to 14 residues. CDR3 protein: CASSSANRAYEQYF. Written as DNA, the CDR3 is TGTGCCAGCAGTTCAGCCAATCGAGCCTACGAGCAGTACTTC.

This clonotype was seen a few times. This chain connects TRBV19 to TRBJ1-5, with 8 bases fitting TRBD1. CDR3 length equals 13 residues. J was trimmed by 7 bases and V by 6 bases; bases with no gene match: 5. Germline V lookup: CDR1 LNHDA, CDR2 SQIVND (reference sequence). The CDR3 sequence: CASRLQGDQPQHF. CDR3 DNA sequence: TGTGCCAGTAGATTACAGGGGGACCAGCCCCAGCATTTT.

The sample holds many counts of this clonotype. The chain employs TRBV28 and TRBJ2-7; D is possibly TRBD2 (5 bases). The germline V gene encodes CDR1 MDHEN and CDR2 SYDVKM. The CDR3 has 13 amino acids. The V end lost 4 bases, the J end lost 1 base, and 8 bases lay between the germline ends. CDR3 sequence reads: CASSWESSYEQYF. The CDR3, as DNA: TGTGCCAGCAGTTGGGAGAGTTCCTACGAGCAGTACTTC.

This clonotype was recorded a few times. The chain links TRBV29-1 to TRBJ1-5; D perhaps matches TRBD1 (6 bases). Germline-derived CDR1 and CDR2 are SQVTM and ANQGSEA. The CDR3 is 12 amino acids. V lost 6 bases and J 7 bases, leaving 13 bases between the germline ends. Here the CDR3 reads CSVSQGRQPQHF. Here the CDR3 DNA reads TGCAGCGTATCACAGGGAAGGCAGCCCCAGCATTTT.

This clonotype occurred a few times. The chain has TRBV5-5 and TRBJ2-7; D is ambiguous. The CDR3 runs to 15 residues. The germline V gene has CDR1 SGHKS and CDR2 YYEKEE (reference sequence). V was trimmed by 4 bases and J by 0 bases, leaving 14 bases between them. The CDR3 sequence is CASSAEDGFSYEQYF. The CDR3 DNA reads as TGTGCCAGCAGCGCCGAGGACGGGTTCTCCTACGAGCAGTACTTC.